What follows are 8 T cell receptor beta chains derived from one specimen sequenced in a study of cytomegalovirus exposure and HLA in healthy donors. Amplification used 60 Vbeta primers and 13 Jbeta primers. The repertoire was sequenced with immunoSEQ multiplex PCR; TCRdb's copy has only in-frame clones and lacks some. The sample has some 200,000 clones; 60% to 80% are singletons. The material sequenced was PBMCs. The source is a woman under 40 in good health and CMV-seronegative.

This clone is a singleton in its sample. V usage is TRBV7-9 and J usage is TRBJ2-7; maybe TRBD2 (5 bases). The CDR3 extends over 13 amino acids. CDR1 and CDR2 from the germline V gene are SEHNR and FQNEAQ (reference sequence). Trimming removed 3 bases at V and 4 bases at J, with 10 bases between. CDR3 region: CASSFAGIYEQYF. The CDR3 region has the DNA TGTGCCAGCAGCTTTGCCGGGATTTACGAGCAGTACTTC. Based on the CDR3 plus reference TRBV7-9 and TRBJ2-7, the full variable domain is DTGVSQNPRHKITKRGQNVTFRCDPISEHNRLYWYRQTLGQGPEFLTYFQNEAQLEKSRLLSDRFSAERPKGSFSTLEIQRTEQGDSAMYLCASSFAGIYEQYFGPGTRLTVT.

The V gene is TRBV13, the J gene TRBJ1-1; the D is unclear. This CDR3 is 13 amino acids long. The germline gives CDR1 PRHDT, CDR2 FYEKMQ (reference sequence). Trimming took 5 bases from V and 1 from J, leaving 8 bases between them. The CDR3 nucleotides read TGTGCCAGCAGCCATACAGAGAACACTGAAGCTTTCTTT. It yields the protein CASSHTENTEAFF.

This chain joins TRBV9 and TRBJ1-1; TRBD1 agrees at 7 bases. Germline V gene lookup returns CDR1 SGDLS and CDR2 YYNGEE. After removal of 3 bases from V and 7 bases from J, the junction contained 15 bases not matched to a gene. The length of the CDR3 is 16 residues. In nucleotides, the CDR3 is TGTGCCAGCAGCGCCCAGACAGGGCCCTCAGGAGGTGAAGCTTTCTTT. Protein: CASSAQTGPSGGEAFF. The full variable domain, with the rest looked up from reference TRBV9 and TRBJ1-1, is DSGVTQTPKHLITATGQRVTLRCSPRSGDLSVYWYQQSLDQGLQFLIQYYNGEERAKGNILERFSAQQFPDLHSELNLSSLELGDSALYFCASSAQTGPSGGEAFFGQGTRLTVV.

In its sample, this clone was seen a few times. This CDR3 reads CASSSDSNYGYTF. The CDR3 DNA reads TGTGCCAGCTCATCGGACAGTAACTATGGCTACACCTTC. V gene TRBV18 combines with J gene TRBJ1-2, with TRBD1 as a possible D gene (6 bases). The CDR3 has 13 residues. Germline CDR1 reads KGHSH; CDR2 reads LQKENI. With 5 bases removed from V and 1 base from J, the gap between germline ends came to 8 bases.

This chain joins TRBV5-1 and TRBJ2-6; 9 bases line up with TRBD1. Germline CDR1 reads SGHRS; CDR2 reads YFSETQ. This CDR3 spans 15 amino acids. The ends lost 4 bases at V and 4 bases at J; junction bases unmatched: 3. CDR3 region: CASSPQGAGANVLTF. CDR3 in DNA: TGCGCCAGCAGCCCACAGGGGGCCGGGGCCAACGTCCTGACTTTC.

This chain joins TRBV7-9 and TRBJ2-7, with D hard to call. The CDR3 contains 14 residues. Trimming shortened V by 5 bases and J by 1 base, and 12 bases separated the two germline ends. In germline, CDR1 is SEHNR, CDR2 FQNEAQ (reference sequence). Here the CDR3 DNA reads TGTGCCAGCAGCCCCTCGAGGCTTTCCTACGAGCAGTACTTC. It yields the protein CASSPSRLSYEQYF.

The V call is TRBV5-8, the J call TRBJ2-7; no reliable D call. V shed 2 bases and J shed 4 bases, with 10 bases lying between them. Germline V gene lookup returns CDR1 SGHTS and CDR2 YDEGEE. The CDR3 runs to 13 residues. For the CDR3, the DNA is TGTGCCAGCAGCTTTAATACATGGTACGAGCAGTACTTC. Protein: CASSFNTWYEQYF.

V usage is TRBV5-4 and J usage is TRBJ2-5; D is undetermined. CDR3 length: 15 amino acids. Looked up from germline, CDR1 is SGHNT and CDR2 is YYREEE (reference sequence). Trimming removed 4 bases from V and 2 bases from J, with 15 bases in between. For the CDR3, the DNA is TGTGCCAGCAGCCCCAAGTACAGAATACAAGAGACCCAGTACTTC. Translating gives CASSPKYRIQETQYF.